The 26 T cell receptor beta chains listed next were all sequenced from one sample in a study of Graves' ophthalmopathy and Graves' hyperthyroidism. Amplification of the TCR beta CDR3 regions used RNA transcripts (as template). Investigators did first-round RT-PCR with HTBI primers, then second-round multiplex PCR. Using its own MiXCR run on the multiplex PCR reads, TCRdb lists one record per CDR3 protein. The sample includes nearly 400,000 distinct CDR3 sequences, around 16% of them seen just once. The specimen sequenced was peripheral blood. These receptors came from a woman under 30 with Graves' ophthalmopathy.

This clonotype was counted ten times or more. The rearrangement links TRBV6-5 to TRBJ2-7, with D perhaps matching TRBD1 or TRBD2 (6 bases each). The CDR3 spans 16 residues. V gave up 0 bases and J gave up 2 bases, with 14 bases separating them. Germline CDR1 reads MNHEY; CDR2 reads SVGAGI. CDR3 sequence: CASSYSSWGAPYEQYF. DNA for the CDR3: TGTGCCAGCAGTTACTCGAGTTGGGGGGCCCCCTACGAGCAGTACTTC.

This clonotype was seen many times. The chain is built from TRBV11-3 and TRBJ1-1; 7 bases align to TRBD1. After removal of 4 bases from V and 5 bases from J, the junction contained 19 bases not matched to a gene. Germline lookup yields CDR1 SGHNT and CDR2 YENEEA. The CDR3 is 18 residues long. CDR3 coding DNA: TGTGCCAGCAGCTATGAAATACAGGGGTTCCTTGCCGGAACTGAAGCTTTCTTT. Amino acid sequence: CASSYEIQGFLAGTEAFF. The full variable domain, its missing parts supplied by reference TRBV11-3 and TRBJ1-1, is EAGVVQSPRYKIIEKKQPVAFWCNPISGHNTLYWYLQNLGQGPELLIRYENEEAVDDSQLPKDRFSAERLKGVDSTLKIQPAELGDSAVYLCASSYEIQGFLAGTEAFFGQGTRLTVV.

This clonotype was seen repeatedly, ten times or more. J is TRBJ1-3 and V is TRBV12-3 or TRBV12-4; D gene unclear. The length of the CDR3 is 15 residues. V was clipped by 5 bases and J by 0 bases, with 11 bases between them. DNA for the CDR3: TGTGCCAGCAGTCAAGGGTTGGCCTCTGGAAACACCATATATTTT. Amino acids: CASSQGLASGNTIYF.

The chain employs TRBV6-1 and TRBJ1-1, with D maybe TRBD1 (6 bases). CDR3 length: 16 amino acids. V shed 6 bases and J shed 0 bases, with 17 bases lying between them. Per germline, CDR1 MNHNS and CDR2 SASEGT. The DNA of the CDR3 is TGTGCCAGCAGCAGGGAAAAGGGGGGGCTGAACACTGAAGCTTTCTTT. It specifies CASSREKGGLNTEAFF.

This clonotype was recorded many times. The rearrangement uses TRBV6-1 and TRBJ2-7; TRBD2 agrees at 8 bases. V was pared by 3 bases and J by 1 base, with 5 bases of the junction left unmatched. Germline V gene sequence: CDR1 MNHNS, CDR2 SASEGT. The CDR3 runs to 15 residues. The CDR3: CASSDKAGGSYEQYF. The CDR3 nucleotides are TGTGCCAGCAGTGATAAGGCGGGGGGATCCTACGAGCAGTACTTC.

Many counts were recorded for this clonotype. V is TRBV7-8 and J is TRBJ1-5, with a possible D match to TRBD1 (6 bases). Germline values: CDR1 SGHVS, CDR2 FQNEAQ. The CDR3 is 15 residues long. V dropped 5 bases and J dropped 0 bases, with 11 bases sitting between them. The CDR3 loop reads CASSAHRDSNQPQHF. The CDR3 coding sequence is TGTGCCAGCAGCGCACACAGGGATAGCAATCAGCCCCAGCATTTT.

This clonotype showed up many times. The rearrangement uses TRBV12-3 or TRBV12-4 and TRBJ1-5, with D hard to call. This CDR3 comprises 13 residues. Between the trimmed V and J ends, which lost 5 bases and 4 bases, there was a span of 9 bases. Here the CDR3 DNA reads TGTGCCAGCAGTCGCCTGACAAATCAGCCCCAGCATTTT. It yields the protein CASSRLTNQPQHF.

The rearrangement links TRBV12-3 or TRBV12-4 to TRBJ2-5, with TRBD1 matching over 7 bases. This CDR3 spans 13 amino acids. V trimming: 6 bases; J trimming: 7 bases; junction bases outside the gene matches: 8. The CDR3 is CASSRDSGGTQYF. CDR3 sequence (DNA): TGTGCCAGCAGCCGGGACAGTGGGGGGACCCAGTACTTC.

This clonotype was detected ten times or more. CDR3 region: CAWSEGGSNQPQHF. As DNA, the CDR3 is TGTGCCTGGAGTGAGGGGGGCAGCAATCAGCCCCAGCATTTT. The chain joins TRBV30 to TRBJ1-5; a possible D gene is TRBD1 (6 bases). The CDR3 runs to 14 residues. Germline V gene lookup returns CDR1 GTSNPN and CDR2 SVGIG (reference sequence). Trimming pared 1 base from V and 1 base from J, leaving 8 bases between.

This clonotype has a count of ten or more. The chain employs TRBV7-2 and TRBJ1-6; weak D call: TRBD1 (6 bases). The CDR3 runs 14 residues. Deletions cut 4 bases from V and 8 bases from J, with 12 bases between. Germline-derived CDR1 and CDR2 are SGHTA and FQGNSA. The CDR3 sequence: CASSSQRGDSPLHF. The CDR3 DNA is TGTGCCAGCAGCTCACAAAGGGGGGATTCACCCCTCCACTTT.

This clonotype was recorded at least ten times. The chain joins TRBV12-3 or TRBV12-4 to TRBJ1-1; maybe TRBD1 (6 bases). Trimming stripped 4 bases from V and 0 bases from J, with 9 bases between. The CDR3 sequence is 14 residues long. The CDR3 spells CASSYGQMNTEAFF. In DNA form, the CDR3 reads TGTGCCAGCAGTTACGGACAGATGAACACTGAAGCTTTCTTT.

This clonotype has a count of ten or more. At one end the junction does not follow the germline gene, possibly because of a read error. The chain carries TRBV6-2 or TRBV6-3 and TRBJ2-2; 8 nucleotides line up with TRBD2. The CDR3 has 17 residues. Germline V CDR1 and CDR2: MNHEY, SVGEGT. CDR3 amino acids: CAGSYGGEASNTGELFF. The DNA of the CDR3 is TGTGCCGGCAGTTACGGGGGGGAGGCCTCGAACACCGGGGAGCTGTTTTTT.

This clonotype has at least ten counts. The junction departs from germline at one end; a sequencing error may be responsible. The chain employs TRBV5-1 and TRBJ2-7; D remains ambiguous. In germline, CDR1 is SGHRS, CDR2 YFSETQ. The CDR3 is 14 residues long. CDR3 nucleotide sequence: TGTGCCAGCAGCTTAGATGGTCGCTCCTACGAGCAGTACTTC. Translation gives CASSLDGRSYEQYF.

This clonotype has ten or more counts. The chain has TRBV6-2 or TRBV6-3 and TRBJ2-5; no clear D. The germline V gene has CDR1 MNHEY and CDR2 SVGEGT. This CDR3 has 16 residues. V lost 4 bases to trimming and J lost 5 bases, with 20 bases between them. CDR3 residues: CASSSAPGDVRETQYF. For the CDR3, the DNA is TGTGCCAGCAGTTCCGCCCCTGGGGATGTCAGGGAGACCCAGTACTTC.

This clonotype was observed at least ten times. CDR3 sequence (DNA): TGCGCCAGCAGCCCGACTTCGGTGGAGACCCAGTACTTC. Translation: CASSPTSVETQYF. The chain couples TRBV4-3 to TRBJ2-5; unclear D gene. The V gene lost 4 bases and the J gene lost 5 bases, with 11 bases spanning the gap. The CDR3 sequence is 13 residues long. The germline gives CDR1 LGHNA, CDR2 YSLEER.

In this sample, this clonotype turned up many times. V gene TRBV7-2 combines with J gene TRBJ2-4; TRBD2 is a possible D gene (6 bases). Trimming stripped 5 bases from V and 9 bases from J, with 14 bases between. Germline CDR1 reads SGHTA; CDR2 reads FQGNSA. The CDR3 length is 13 residues. The CDR3 here is CASSGGAGPIQYF. CDR3 DNA sequence: TGTGCCAGCAGCGGCGGGGCAGGGCCCATTCAGTACTTC.

The V call is TRBV20-1, the J call TRBJ2-5; possibly TRBD1 for D (5 bases). CDR3 length: 11 residues. V lost 4 bases and J lost 5, with 8 bases in between. Per the germline V gene, CDR1 is DFQATT and CDR2 is SNEGSKA (reference sequence). CDR3 DNA sequence: TGCAGTGCTACAAAGGGGGAGACCCAGTACTTC. It translates to CSATKGETQYF.

This clonotype showed up many times. The chain joins TRBV12-3 or TRBV12-4 to TRBJ2-7; D remains ambiguous. The CDR3 is 12 residues long. V was clipped by 6 bases and J by 5 bases, with 11 bases between them. The CDR3 DNA sequence: TGTGCCAGCAGCTACCGTGTCCACGAGCAGTACTTC. Protein product: CASSYRVHEQYF.

V usage is TRBV9 and J usage is TRBJ2-7; the D call may be TRBD1 or TRBD2 (5 bases each). Germline V CDR1 and CDR2: SGDLS, YYNGEE. Trimming shortened V by 8 bases and J by 2 bases, and 17 bases separated the two germline ends. The length of the CDR3 is 14 residues. The CDR3 DNA reads TGTGCCAGTGGCCGGGACCAGCCGCCCTACGAGCAGTACTTC. This encodes CASGRDQPPYEQYF.

In its sample, this clonotype was seen many times. V and J are TRBV6-4 and TRBJ2-7; TRBD2 might be the D (5 bases). V was trimmed by 5 bases and J by 0 bases, leaving 20 bases between them. Germline V gene lookup returns CDR1 MRHNA and CDR2 SNTAGT. The CDR3 contains 17 residues. CDR3 sequence reads: CASSPLIIAHSSYEQYF. The DNA for the CDR3 is TGTGCCAGCAGTCCTTTGATTATAGCGCATAGCTCCTACGAGCAGTACTTC.

The CDR3: CASSFGLSGELFF. The DNA for the CDR3 is TGTGCCAGCAGCTTTGGACTTTCCGGGGAGCTGTTTTTT. The J gene is TRBJ2-2, the V gene TRBV11-3; D possibly corresponds to TRBD2 (5 bases). V was clipped by 3 bases and J by 6 bases, with 8 bases between them. This CDR3 has 13 amino acids. Per the germline V gene, CDR1 is SGHNT and CDR2 is YENEEA.

There are many counts of this clonotype. The chain couples TRBV7-2 to TRBJ2-5; D is uncertain. CDR1 and CDR2 from the germline V gene are SGHTA and FQGNSA. This CDR3 has 15 amino acids. V dropped 4 bases and J dropped 5 bases, with 17 bases sitting between them. CDR3 region: CASSSRITQRETQYF. CDR3 bases: TGTGCCAGCAGCTCCCGGATCACTCAGAGGGAGACCCAGTACTTC.

Ten or more counts support this clonotype. This chain links TRBV6-1 with TRBJ1-1, with no clear D. Germline V gives CDR1 MNHNS, CDR2 SASEGT. The CDR3 totals 14 residues. Trimming cost V 6 bases and J 1 base, with 12 bases left between them. The CDR3 sequence is CASSSRNPNTEAFF. CDR3 coding DNA: TGTGCCAGCAGCAGCAGGAACCCGAACACTGAAGCTTTCTTT.

By proportion, this clonotype is medium-sized. The chain couples TRBV12-3 or TRBV12-4 to TRBJ1-5; D unclear. Trimming stripped 2 bases from V and 6 bases from J, with 11 bases between. This CDR3 is built from 14 residues. The CDR3 spells CASSLYRVPQPQHF. CDR3 DNA sequence: TGTGCCAGCAGTTTATATCGGGTTCCTCAGCCCCAGCATTTT.

At least ten counts were recorded for this clonotype. The gene calls are TRBV12-3 or TRBV12-4 and TRBJ1-2; 10 bases match TRBD1. The CDR3 has 14 residues. After removal of 5 bases from V and 7 bases from J, the junction contained 7 bases not matched to a gene. The CDR3 DNA sequence: TGTGCCAGCAGTCCTGACAGGGGGCGGGGTGGCTACACCTTC. Translation gives CASSPDRGRGGYTF.

Remarks on this clonotype: Since a much larger clone is just one base distant, this may be a read error. The V call is TRBV2, the J call TRBJ1-1; TRBD1 aligns across 10 bases. The CDR3 consists of 16 residues. Germline CDR1 is SNHLY and CDR2 is FYNNEI. The CDR3 nucleotides are TGTGCCAGCAGTTATGACAGGGGGCTTAGGAACACTGAAGCTCTCTTT. Its protein product is CASSYDRGLRNTEALF.